These 2 T cell receptor beta chains came from one sample sequenced in a study of graft-versus-host responses after intestinal transplantation (dated by TCRdb to the early 2020s). Which antigens these TCRs recognize remains unknown. According to the study, the label for this sample's time point signals: cells obtained before transplantation from donor or recipient. The library was produced with the immunoSEQ multiplex PCR assay. TCRdb took over this immuneACCESS table, retaining in-frame rearrangements with V and J assigned. Such tables are incomplete; in checked studies, under half of the missing clones stem from an unresolved V gene, and the remainder is unexplained. The sample yields roughly 36,000 clones; 90% to 95% were counted once. The ten largest clones represent 0.22% of the sample. Here the sequenced sample was unstimulated CD8+ T cells sorted from spleen or lymph node cells, taken before transplant. Receptors originate from a human donor who was the organ donor for an intestinal transplant.

The chain uses TRBV7-6 and TRBJ2-3, with 8 nucleotides matching TRBD1. CDR1 is SGHVS and CDR2 is FNYEAQ in the germline V gene. The CDR3 runs 14 residues. The junction had 1 base not matched to a gene; V was cut back by 1 base and J by 4 bases. CDR3 sequence: CASSLGQGPDTQYF. CDR3 sequence (DNA): TGTGCCAGCAGCTTAGGACAGGGGCCAGATACGCAGTATTTT.

V is TRBV6-1 and J is TRBJ2-5; 7 nucleotides line up with TRBD1. CDR1 and CDR2 (germline): MNHNS, SASEGT. V gave up 4 bases and J gave up 1 base; unmatched junction bases: 3. This CDR3 spans 14 amino acids. The CDR3 protein is CASSAGQLQETQYF. CDR3 DNA: TGTGCCAGCAGTGCGGGACAGCTCCAAGAGACCCAGTACTTC.